Following are 26 T cell receptor beta chains from one sample sequenced in a study of blood T cell repertoires in COVID-19. Data came from immunoSEQ multiplex PCR; TCRdb stores just in-frame clones and leaves some out. The sample records about 250,000 clones, 70% to 90% being singletons. Sequenced input: peripheral blood. The receptor source for this set is a woman aged 25 to 39 with COVID-19, enrolled during active disease.

V usage is TRBV11-2 and J usage is TRBJ1-4; 10 bases map to TRBD1. CDR3 length: 16 amino acids. Looked up from germline, CDR1 is SGHAT and CDR2 is FQNNGV. V lost 5 bases, J lost 5 bases, and 8 bases stayed unmatched. Written as DNA, the CDR3 is TGTGCCAGCAGCGTAACCCCGGGACAGGGGAATGAAAAACTGTTTTTT. Amino acid sequence: CASSVTPGQGNEKLFF.

V is TRBV12-3 or TRBV12-4 and J is TRBJ2-5; D is ambiguous. The CDR3 extends over 11 amino acids. The germline V and J ends were trimmed by 6 bases and 2 bases, with 4 bases remaining between them. The CDR3 is CASRSQETQYF. The CDR3 bases are TGTGCCAGCAGATCACAAGAGACCCAGTACTTC.

The chain employs TRBV19 and TRBJ2-1; D is perhaps TRBD2 (5 bases). This CDR3 comprises 18 residues. Germline V gene data show CDR1 as LNHDA and CDR2 as SQIVND (reference sequence). Deletions cut 5 bases from V and 0 bases from J, with 20 bases between. The CDR3 here is CASSPSALLGSSYNEQFF. The CDR3 region has the DNA TGTGCCAGTAGTCCCTCGGCCCTTTTGGGGAGCTCCTACAATGAGCAGTTCTTC.

The chain employs TRBV13 and TRBJ2-5; 7 nucleotides agree with TRBD1. The V gene's germline CDR1 is PRHDT and CDR2 FYEKMQ (reference sequence). The length of the CDR3 is 15 residues. V gave up 4 bases and J gave up 2 bases; unmatched junction bases: 7. CDR3 sequence: CASSSFRGRQETQYF. CDR3 DNA sequence: TGTGCCAGCAGCTCGTTTAGGGGGCGGCAAGAGACCCAGTACTTC.

V usage is TRBV5-5 and J usage is TRBJ2-1; tentatively, D is TRBD1 (5 bases). The V gene lost 1 base and the J gene lost 10 bases, with 6 bases spanning the gap. CDR3 length equals 11 residues. Per germline, CDR1 SGHKS and CDR2 YYEKEE (reference sequence). CDR3 DNA: TGTGCCAGCAGCTTGAGGGGAGAGCAGTTCTTC. It specifies CASSLRGEQFF.

The rearrangement links TRBV28 to TRBJ1-4; 7 bases match TRBD1. The germline V gene encodes CDR1 MDHEN and CDR2 SYDVKM. The junction had 5 bases not matched to a gene; V was cut back by 6 bases and J by 4 bases. The CDR3 totals 14 residues. The CDR3 coding sequence is TGTGCCAGCAGAGATGACAGGGATAATGAAAAACTGTTTTTT. As protein: CASRDDRDNEKLFF.

This clone was observed once. This rearrangement joins TRBV2 to TRBJ2-1; D is perhaps TRBD2 (6 bases). Germline CDR1 reads SNHLY; CDR2 reads FYNNEI. Trimming took 6 bases from V and 4 from J, leaving 16 bases between them. CDR3 size: 15 residues. This CDR3 reads CASRAPGSGYNEQFF. The CDR3 DNA is TGTGCCAGCAGGGCCCCCGGGAGCGGATACAATGAGCAGTTCTTC.

The chain has TRBV24-1 and TRBJ2-5; TRBD2 matches at 8 bases. V trimming: 3 bases; J trimming: 2 bases; junction bases outside the gene matches: 7. Per the germline V gene, CDR1 is KGHDR and CDR2 is SFDVKD. The CDR3 loop spans 16 amino acids. The CDR3 loop is CATSDRRTGGQETQYF. As DNA, the CDR3 is TGTGCCACCAGTGATCGTCGAACGGGGGGGCAAGAGACCCAGTACTTC.

This chain uses TRBV2 with TRBJ1-1; 10 positions agree with TRBD1. Per germline, CDR1 SNHLY and CDR2 FYNNEI. V trimming: 6 bases; J trimming: 1 base; junction bases outside the gene matches: 5. CDR3 size: 15 residues. As DNA, the CDR3 is TGTGCCAGCAGCGCGGACAGGGGGAGGAACACTGAAGCTTTCTTT. Protein: CASSADRGRNTEAFF.

V is TRBV7-2 and J is TRBJ2-2; 8 bases line up with TRBD2. Per the germline V gene, CDR1 is SGHTA and CDR2 is FQGNSA. The CDR3 contains 19 residues. Trimming at V came to 2 bases and at J to 1 base, leaving 12 bases not matched to a gene. CDR3 in DNA: TGTGCCAGCAGCTTAACCGGGACTAGAACAAAAAGGAACACCGGGGAGCTGTTTTTT. Translated, it gives CASSLTGTRTKRNTGELFF.

The rearrangement uses TRBV27 and TRBJ2-3; D is unresolved. Germline CDR1 MNHEY, CDR2 SMNVEV (reference sequence). V shed 3 bases and J shed 4 bases, with 11 bases lying between them. The CDR3 totals 14 residues. In nucleotides, the CDR3 is TGTGCCAGCAGTTTGTTAGCTTTCTCAGATACGCAGTATTTT. This codes for CASSLLAFSDTQYF.

The J gene is TRBJ2-3, the V gene TRBV11-3; D unclear. Germline V CDR1 and CDR2: SGHNT, YENEEA. With 0 bases removed from V and 2 bases from J, the gap between germline ends came to 6 bases. This CDR3 has 14 residues. The CDR3 here is CASSLDGSTDTQYF. The CDR3 DNA sequence: TGTGCCAGCAGCTTAGACGGGTCCACAGATACGCAGTATTTT.

This clone was counted a single time. The rearrangement uses TRBV7-6 and TRBJ2-2; perhaps TRBD1 as D (6 bases). V lost 5 bases to trimming and J lost 0 bases, with 13 bases between them. CDR1 SGHVS and CDR2 FNYEAQ come from the germline V gene. This CDR3 has 16 amino acids. As DNA, the CDR3 is TGTGCCAGCAGCCTCTCCGGACAGTCGAACACCGGGGAGCTGTTTTTT. Its protein is CASSLSGQSNTGELFF.

The chain has TRBV5-4 and TRBJ2-1, with D perhaps TRBD2 (6 bases). The CDR3 is 14 residues long. Germline loops: CDR1 SGHNT, CDR2 YYREEE (reference sequence). The ends were cut back, 1 base at V and 7 bases at J, with 12 bases in the middle. CDR3 in DNA: TGTGCCAGCAGCTTGCGGGGGACCCAAAATGAGCAGTTCTTC. Translation gives CASSLRGTQNEQFF. Drawing the rest from reference TRBV5-4 and TRBJ2-1, the complete variable domain is ETGVTQSPTHLIKTRGQQVTLRCSSQSGHNTVSWYQQALGQGPQFIFQYYREEENGRGNFPPRFSGLQFPNYSSELNVNALELDDSALYLCASSLRGTQNEQFFGPGTRLTVL.

DNA for the CDR3: TGTGCCAGCAGTTGGGCAGGGGGGAAGACCCAGTACTTC. It translates to CASSWAGGKTQYF. The genes are TRBV6-2 or TRBV6-3 and TRBJ2-5, with a tentative D call TRBD1 (7 bases). CDR1 MNHEY and CDR2 SVGEGT come from the germline V gene. CDR3 length equals 13 residues. V was shortened by 4 bases and J by 6 bases, with 12 bases between the two germline ends.

This sequence joins TRBV4-3 and TRBJ2-1; TRBD1 matches at 8 bases. The CDR3 runs 16 residues. The V gene's germline CDR1 is LGHNA and CDR2 YSLEER. The V and J ends lost 7 bases and 2 bases, in that order; junction bases with no gene match: 10. The CDR3 protein is CASTISGQGPYNEQFF. The CDR3 DNA is TGCGCCAGCACAATTTCCGGACAGGGACCCTACAATGAGCAGTTCTTC.

V usage is TRBV5-1 and J usage is TRBJ2-7, with D possibly matching TRBD1 (5 bases). The CDR3 sequence is 14 residues long. With 0 bases removed from V and 5 bases from J, the gap between germline ends came to 12 bases. The V gene's germline CDR1 is SGHRS and CDR2 YFSETQ. The DNA for the CDR3 is TGCGCCAGCAGCTTGGCGCAGGTACAGGACGAGCAGTACTTC. Amino acid sequence: CASSLAQVQDEQYF.

This clone was seen a single time. The chain is built from TRBV28 and TRBJ2-7; 9 nucleotides agree with TRBD2. The V segment lost 8 bases and the J segment 0 bases; nucleotides outside the gene matches: 5. CDR3 length: 14 amino acids. Germline CDR1 reads MDHEN; CDR2 reads SYDVKM. CDR3 sequence (DNA): TGTGCCAGCTCGACTAGCGGCAGCTCCTACGAGCAGTACGTC. This translates into CASSTSGSSYEQYV.

The gene calls are TRBV6-1 and TRBJ1-2; no clear D. The V gene lost 1 base and the J gene lost 5 bases, with 14 bases spanning the gap. Per germline, CDR1 MNHNS and CDR2 SASEGT. The CDR3 totals 15 residues. Here the CDR3 reads CASSEVRAGTYGYTF. CDR3 DNA: TGTGCCAGCAGTGAAGTGAGGGCCGGCACGTATGGCTACACCTTC.

This clone is a singleton in its sample. The chain carries TRBV6-6 and TRBJ1-1; D is perhaps TRBD1 (5 bases). The length of the CDR3 is 16 residues. Germline V gene data show CDR1 as MNHNY and CDR2 as SVGAGI (reference sequence). Trimming shortened V by 6 bases and J by 4 bases, and 21 bases separated the two germline ends. CDR3 amino acids: CASSSMGGLGSTEAFF. CDR3 sequence (DNA): TGTGCCAGCAGCTCAATGGGGGGGTTGGGGAGCACTGAAGCTTTCTTT.

A single count supports this clone. The V gene is TRBV9, the J gene TRBJ1-1, with TRBD1 identical over 8 bases. Germline CDR1 and CDR2: SGDLS and YYNGEE. There are 16 residues in the CDR3. J was trimmed by 7 bases and V by 4 bases; bases with no gene match: 15. The CDR3, as DNA: TGTGCCAGCAGCTCCCGGACAGGGCCTGGTTCTGGTGAAGCTTTCTTT. Protein sequence: CASSSRTGPGSGEAFF.

The chain uses TRBV6-5 and TRBJ1-2; 10 bases line up with TRBD1. Germline loops: CDR1 MNHEY, CDR2 SVGAGI. The CDR3 spans 14 residues. Trimming at V came to 4 bases and at J to 3 bases, leaving 2 bases not matched to a gene. CDR3 DNA: TGTGCCAGCAGTTCCGGGACAGGGGACTATGGCTACACCTTC. Its protein product is CASSSGTGDYGYTF.

This clone was seen just once. The chain couples TRBV24-1 to TRBJ2-1, with 8 bases identical to TRBD2. This CDR3 is 13 amino acids long. The V gene's germline CDR1 is KGHDR and CDR2 SFDVKD. J lost 6 bases, V lost 5 bases, and 2 bases had no gene match. The CDR3 loop reads CATSGTSPNEQFF. DNA of the CDR3: TGTGCCACCAGTGGGACTAGCCCCAATGAGCAGTTCTTC.

V is TRBV11-2 and J is TRBJ2-5; TRBD2 might be the D (6 bases). The CDR3 extends over 15 amino acids. Germline V gives CDR1 SGHAT, CDR2 FQNNGV. The ends were cut back, 1 base at V and 3 bases at J, with 12 bases in the middle. The CDR3 protein is CASSLGHSGEETQYF. CDR3 DNA: TGTGCCAGCAGCTTAGGCCATAGCGGAGAAGAGACCCAGTACTTC.

The rearrangement joins TRBV6-1 to TRBJ1-5; D may be TRBD1 (5 bases). Per the germline V gene, CDR1 is MNHNS and CDR2 is SASEGT. Trimming took off 1 base at V and 6 bases at J, with 13 bases between the two ends. The CDR3 is made up of 15 amino acids. CDR3 sequence (DNA): TGTGCCAGCAGTGAAGAAGGAGGGGTGGGTCAGCCCCAGCATTTT. Residues: CASSEEGGVGQPQHF.

This chain links TRBV5-5 with TRBJ1-1, with D possibly being TRBD1 (6 bases). CDR3 size: 14 residues. Trimming shortened V by 2 bases and J by 8 bases, and 16 bases separated the two germline ends. Germline CDR1 is SGHKS and CDR2 is YYEKEE (reference sequence). The CDR3 is CASSFWGHTKEAFF. The CDR3 DNA reads as TGTGCCAGCAGCTTTTGGGGGCACACAAAAGAAGCTTTCTTT.